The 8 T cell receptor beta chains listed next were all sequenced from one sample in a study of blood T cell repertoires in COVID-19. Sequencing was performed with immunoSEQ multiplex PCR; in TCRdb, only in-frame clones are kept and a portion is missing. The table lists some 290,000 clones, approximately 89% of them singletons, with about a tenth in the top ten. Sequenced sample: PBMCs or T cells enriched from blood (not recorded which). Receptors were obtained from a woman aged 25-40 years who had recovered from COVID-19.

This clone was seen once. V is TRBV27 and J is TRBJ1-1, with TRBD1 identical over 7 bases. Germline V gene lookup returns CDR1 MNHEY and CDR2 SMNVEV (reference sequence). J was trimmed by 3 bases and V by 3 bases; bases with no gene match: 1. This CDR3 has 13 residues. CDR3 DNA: TGTGCCAGCAGTTTGGACAGGTACACTGAAGCTTTCTTT. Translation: CASSLDRYTEAFF.

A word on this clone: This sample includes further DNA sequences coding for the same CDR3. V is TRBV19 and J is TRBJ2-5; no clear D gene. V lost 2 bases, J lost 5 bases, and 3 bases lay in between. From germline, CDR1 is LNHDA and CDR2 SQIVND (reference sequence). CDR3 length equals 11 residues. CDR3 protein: CASSIRETQYF. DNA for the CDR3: TGTGCCAGTAGTATACGGGAGACCCAGTACTTC.

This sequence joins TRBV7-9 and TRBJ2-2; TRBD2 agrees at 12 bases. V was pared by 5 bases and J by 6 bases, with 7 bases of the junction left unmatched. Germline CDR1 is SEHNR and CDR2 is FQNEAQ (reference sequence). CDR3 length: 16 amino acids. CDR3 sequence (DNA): TGTGCCAGCAGCCGCATCGGACTAGCGGGACCCGGGGAGCTGTTTTTT. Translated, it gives CASSRIGLAGPGELFF. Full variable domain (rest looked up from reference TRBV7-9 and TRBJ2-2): DTGVSQNPRHKITKRGQNVTFRCDPISEHNRLYWYRQTLGQGPEFLTYFQNEAQLEKSRLLSDRFSAERPKGSFSTLEIQRTEQGDSAMYLCASSRIGLAGPGELFFGEGSRLTVL.

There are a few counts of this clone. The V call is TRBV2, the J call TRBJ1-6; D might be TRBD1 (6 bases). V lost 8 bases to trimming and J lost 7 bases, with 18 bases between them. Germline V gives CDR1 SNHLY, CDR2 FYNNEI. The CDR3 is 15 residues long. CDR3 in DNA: TGTGCCAGCCGACTCTGGGTAGGGGGAAATTCACCCCTCCACTTT. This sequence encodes CASRLWVGGNSPLHF.

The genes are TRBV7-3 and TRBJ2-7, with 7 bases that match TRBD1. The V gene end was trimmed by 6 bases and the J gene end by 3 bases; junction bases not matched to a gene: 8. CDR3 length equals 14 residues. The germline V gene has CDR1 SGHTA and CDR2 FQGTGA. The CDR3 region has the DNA TGTGCCAGCAGTCGGAGACAGGGTGGCTACGAGCAGTACTTC. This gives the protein CASSRRQGGYEQYF.

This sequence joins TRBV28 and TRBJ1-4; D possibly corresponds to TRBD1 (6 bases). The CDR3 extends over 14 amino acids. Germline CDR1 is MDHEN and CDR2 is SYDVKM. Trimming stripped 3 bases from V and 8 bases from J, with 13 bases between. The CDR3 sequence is CASSLFGGREKLFF. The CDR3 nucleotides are TGTGCCAGCAGTTTGTTCGGGGGGCGAGAAAAACTGTTTTTT. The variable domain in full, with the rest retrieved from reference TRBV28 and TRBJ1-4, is DVKVTQSSRYLVKRTGEKVFLECVQDMDHENMFWYRQDPGLGLRLIYFSYDVKMKEKGDIPEGYSVSREKKERFSLILESASTNQTSMYLCASSLFGGREKLFFGSGTQLSVL.

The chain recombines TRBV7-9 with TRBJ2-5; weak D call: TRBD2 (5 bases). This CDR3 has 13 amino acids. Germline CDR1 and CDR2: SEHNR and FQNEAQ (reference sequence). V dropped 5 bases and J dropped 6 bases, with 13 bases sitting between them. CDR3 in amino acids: CASSPGVGKTQYF. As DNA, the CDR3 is TGTGCCAGCAGCCCGGGCGTCGGGAAGACCCAGTACTTC.

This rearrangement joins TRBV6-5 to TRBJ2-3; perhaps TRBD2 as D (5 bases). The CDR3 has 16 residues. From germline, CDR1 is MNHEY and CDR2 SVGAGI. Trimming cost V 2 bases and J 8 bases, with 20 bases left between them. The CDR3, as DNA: TGTGCCAGCAGTTACGGGCGAGCGGATCAGACGTCTACGCAGTATTTT. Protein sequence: CASSYGRADQTSTQYF.